This entry concerns a single T cell receptor (beta chain). Its matching antigen is unknown. The CDR3 loop spans 14 amino acids. Trimming cost V 3 bases and J 3 bases; bases outside gene matches: 6. CDR1 and CDR2 (germline): SGHRS, YFSETQ. The data were obtained in a study of cytomegalovirus exposure and HLA in healthy donors. Primers: 60 Vbeta forward and 13 Jbeta reverse. The protocol was immunoSEQ multiplex PCR, while the TCRdb copy is restricted to in-frame clones and leaves out a portion. Of about 210,000 clones in the sample, 75% to 80% are singletons; the top ten hold 13% to 15%. Findings and limits, study-wide: According to an earlier analysis, most TCR beta V segments yielded productive rearrangements about 90% or about 30% of the time. CMV serostatus was the sole immune exposure information available. As a later analysis revealed, most CMV-associated TCR beta chains appeared HLA-restricted.

The material sequenced was PBMCs. The chain couples TRBV5-1 to TRBJ2-7; 7 nucleotides match TRBD2. The TCR sequence derives from a woman aged 30 to 39 in good health and CMV-seropositive. The CDR3 DNA reads TGCGCCAGCAGCTCCGGACTAGTCGGCTACGAGCAGTACTTC. This sequence encodes CASSSGLVGYEQYF.